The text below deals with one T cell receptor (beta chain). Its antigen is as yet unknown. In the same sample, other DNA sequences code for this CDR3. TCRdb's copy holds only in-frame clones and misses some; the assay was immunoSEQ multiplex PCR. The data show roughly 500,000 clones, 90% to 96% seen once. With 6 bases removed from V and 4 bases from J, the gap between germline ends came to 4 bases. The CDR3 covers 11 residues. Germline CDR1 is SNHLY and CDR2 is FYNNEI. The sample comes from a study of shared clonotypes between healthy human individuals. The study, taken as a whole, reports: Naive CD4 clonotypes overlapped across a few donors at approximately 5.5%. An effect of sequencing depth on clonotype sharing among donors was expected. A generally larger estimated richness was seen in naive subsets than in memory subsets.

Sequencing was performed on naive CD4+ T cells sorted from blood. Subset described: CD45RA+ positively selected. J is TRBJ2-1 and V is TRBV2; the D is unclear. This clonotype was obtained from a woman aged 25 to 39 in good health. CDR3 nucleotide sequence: TGTGCCAGCAGCCAATACAATGAGCAGTTCTTC. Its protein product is CASSQYNEQFF.